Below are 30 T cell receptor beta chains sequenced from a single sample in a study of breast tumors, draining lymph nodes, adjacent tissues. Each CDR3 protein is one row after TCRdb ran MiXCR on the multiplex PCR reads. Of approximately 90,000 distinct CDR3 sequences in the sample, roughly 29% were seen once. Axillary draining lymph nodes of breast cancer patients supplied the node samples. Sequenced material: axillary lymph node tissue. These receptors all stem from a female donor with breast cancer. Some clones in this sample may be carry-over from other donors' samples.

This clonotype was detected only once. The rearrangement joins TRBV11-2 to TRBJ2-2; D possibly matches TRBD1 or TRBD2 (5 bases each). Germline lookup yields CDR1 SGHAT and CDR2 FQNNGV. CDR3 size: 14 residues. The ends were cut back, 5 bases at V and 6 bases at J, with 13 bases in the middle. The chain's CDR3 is CASSQKQGAGELFF. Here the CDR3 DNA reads TGTGCCAGCAGCCAAAAGCAGGGAGCCGGGGAGCTGTTTTTT.

The CDR3 nucleotides are TGCAGTGCTGCCAGGGGACGTCTGAACACTGAAGCTTTCTTT. Translation gives CSAARGRLNTEAFF. The chain recombines TRBV20-1 with TRBJ1-1, with D perhaps matching TRBD1 (6 bases). V lost 5 bases and J lost 0, with 13 bases in between. Germline V gives CDR1 DFQATT, CDR2 SNEGSKA (reference sequence). The CDR3 consists of 14 residues.

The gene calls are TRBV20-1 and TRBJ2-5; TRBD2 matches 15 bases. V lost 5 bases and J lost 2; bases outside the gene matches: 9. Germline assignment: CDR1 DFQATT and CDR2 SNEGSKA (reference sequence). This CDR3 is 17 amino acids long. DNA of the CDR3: TGCAGTGCTGAGAGGACTAGCGGGGGGGACGCACAAGAGACCCAGTACTTC. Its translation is CSAERTSGGDAQETQYF.

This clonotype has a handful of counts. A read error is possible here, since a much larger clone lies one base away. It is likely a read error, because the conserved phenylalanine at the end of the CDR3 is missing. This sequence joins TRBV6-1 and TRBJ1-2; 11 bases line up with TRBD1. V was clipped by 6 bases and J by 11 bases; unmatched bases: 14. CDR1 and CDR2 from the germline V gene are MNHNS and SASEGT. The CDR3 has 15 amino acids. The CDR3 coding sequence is TGTGCCAGCAGCCGAGTTTCAGGGACAGGGGGAGGGTACACCCTC. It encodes CASSRVSGTGGGYTL.

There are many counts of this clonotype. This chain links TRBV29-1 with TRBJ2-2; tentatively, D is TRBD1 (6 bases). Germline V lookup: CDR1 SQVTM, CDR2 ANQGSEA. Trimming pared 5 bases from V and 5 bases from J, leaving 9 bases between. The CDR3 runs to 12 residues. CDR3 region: CSVTTGTGELFF. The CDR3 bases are TGCAGCGTTACTACAGGGACCGGGGAGCTGTTTTTT.

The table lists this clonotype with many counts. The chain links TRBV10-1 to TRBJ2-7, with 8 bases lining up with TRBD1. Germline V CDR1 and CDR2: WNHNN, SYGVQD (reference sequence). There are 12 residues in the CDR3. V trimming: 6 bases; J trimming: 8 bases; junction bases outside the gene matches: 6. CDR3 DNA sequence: TGCGCCAGCAGCCCGGACAGGGTGAAGCAGTACTTC. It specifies CASSPDRVKQYF.

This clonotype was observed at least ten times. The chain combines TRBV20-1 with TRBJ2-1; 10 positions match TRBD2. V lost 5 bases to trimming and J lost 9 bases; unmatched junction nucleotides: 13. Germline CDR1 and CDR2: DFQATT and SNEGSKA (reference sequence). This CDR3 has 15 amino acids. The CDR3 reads CSAPYLAGVVGEQFF. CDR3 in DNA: TGCAGTGCTCCATACCTAGCGGGAGTAGTGGGTGAGCAGTTCTTC.

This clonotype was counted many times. This chain's CDR3 is CASREGGSGANVLTF. The CDR3 bases are TGTGCCAGCAGGGAAGGGGGATCTGGGGCCAACGTCCTGACTTTC. This chain links TRBV6-2 or TRBV6-3 with TRBJ2-6; TRBD1 is a possible D gene (6 bases). The CDR3 has 15 amino acids. Trimming cost V 6 bases and J 1 base, with 10 bases left between them. In germline, CDR1 is MNHEY, CDR2 SVGEGT.

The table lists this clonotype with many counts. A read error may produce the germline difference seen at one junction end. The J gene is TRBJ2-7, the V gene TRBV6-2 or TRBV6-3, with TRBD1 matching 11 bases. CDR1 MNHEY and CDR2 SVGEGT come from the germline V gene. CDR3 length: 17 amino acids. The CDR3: CASSHSYGTGGHYEQYF. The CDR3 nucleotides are TGTGCCAGCAGTCACTCGTACGGGACAGGGGGGCACTACGAGCAGTACTTC.

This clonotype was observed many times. The chain's CDR3 is CASSEARGVNYQPQHF. The DNA of the CDR3 is TGTGCCAGCAGTGAAGCCAGGGGGGTTAATTATCAGCCCCAGCATTTT. V and J are TRBV6-1 and TRBJ1-5, with 7 bases matching TRBD1. CDR3 length: 16 residues. Trimming removed 0 bases from V and 5 bases from J; junction bases left unmatched: 7. Germline V gives CDR1 MNHNS, CDR2 SASEGT.

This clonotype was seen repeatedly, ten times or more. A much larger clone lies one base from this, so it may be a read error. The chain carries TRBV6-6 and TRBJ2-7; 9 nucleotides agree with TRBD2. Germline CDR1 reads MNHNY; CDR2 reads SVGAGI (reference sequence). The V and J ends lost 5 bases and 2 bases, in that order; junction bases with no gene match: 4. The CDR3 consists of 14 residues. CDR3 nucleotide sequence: TGTGCCAGCAGTCTTCAGCGGGAGGCCTACGAGCAGTACTTC. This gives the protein CASSLQREAYEQYF.

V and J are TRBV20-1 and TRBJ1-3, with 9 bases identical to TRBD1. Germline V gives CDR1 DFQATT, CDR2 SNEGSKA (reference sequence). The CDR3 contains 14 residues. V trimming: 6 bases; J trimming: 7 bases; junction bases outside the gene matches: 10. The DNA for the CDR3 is TGCAGTGCGAGCGGGACAGGGAGTGGTAACACCATATATTTT. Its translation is CSASGTGSGNTIYF.

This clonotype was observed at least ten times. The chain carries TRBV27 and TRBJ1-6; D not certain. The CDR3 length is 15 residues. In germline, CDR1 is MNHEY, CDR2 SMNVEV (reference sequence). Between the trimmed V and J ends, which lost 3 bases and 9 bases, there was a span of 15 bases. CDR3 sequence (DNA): TGTGCCAGCAGTTTGGCGGGGAACTTTATTTCACCCCTCCACTTT. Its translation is CASSLAGNFISPLHF.

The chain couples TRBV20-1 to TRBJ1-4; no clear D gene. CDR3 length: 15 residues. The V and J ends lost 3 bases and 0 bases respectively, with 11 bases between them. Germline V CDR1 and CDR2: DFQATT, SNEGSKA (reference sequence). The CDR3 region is CSASSSGATNEKLFF. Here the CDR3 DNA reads TGCAGTGCTAGTAGCTCAGGAGCAACTAATGAAAAACTGTTTTTT.

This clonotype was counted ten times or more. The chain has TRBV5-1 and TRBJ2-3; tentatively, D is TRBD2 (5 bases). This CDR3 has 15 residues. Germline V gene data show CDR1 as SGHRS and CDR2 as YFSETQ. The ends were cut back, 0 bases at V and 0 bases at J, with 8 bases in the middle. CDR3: CASSLDGGSTDTQYF. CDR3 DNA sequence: TGCGCCAGCAGCTTGGATGGCGGGAGCACAGATACGCAGTATTTT.

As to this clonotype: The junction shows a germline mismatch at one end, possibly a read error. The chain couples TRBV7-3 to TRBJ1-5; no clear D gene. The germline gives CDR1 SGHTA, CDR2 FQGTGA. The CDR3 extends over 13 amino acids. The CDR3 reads CASSLGAGQPPHF. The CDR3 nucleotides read TGTGCCAGCAGCTTGGGAGCTGGTCAGCCCCCGCACTTT.

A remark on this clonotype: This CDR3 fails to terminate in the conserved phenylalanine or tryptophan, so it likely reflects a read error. The CDR3, as DNA: TGCAGTGGAGGTAGCGGGACGCGGGAGCAGTACTCC. It codes for CSGGSGTREQYS. The chain employs TRBV20-1 and TRBJ2-7; 8 bases align to TRBD2. In germline, CDR1 is DFQATT, CDR2 SNEGSKA (reference sequence). The CDR3 length is 12 residues. Trimming at V came to 7 bases and at J to 7 bases, leaving 9 bases not matched to a gene.

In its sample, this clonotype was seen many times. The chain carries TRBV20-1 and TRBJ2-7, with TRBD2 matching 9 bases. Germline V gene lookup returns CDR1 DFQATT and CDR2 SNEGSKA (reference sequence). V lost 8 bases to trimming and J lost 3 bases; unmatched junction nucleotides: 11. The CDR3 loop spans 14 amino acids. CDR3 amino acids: CSLNRLAGSYEQYF. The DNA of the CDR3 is TGCAGTTTAAATCGGCTAGCGGGAAGCTACGAGCAGTACTTC.

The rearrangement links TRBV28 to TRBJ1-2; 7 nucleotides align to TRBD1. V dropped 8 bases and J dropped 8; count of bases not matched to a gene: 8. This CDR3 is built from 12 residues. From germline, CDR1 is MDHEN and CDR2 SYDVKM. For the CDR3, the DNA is TGTGCCAGCGAGACAGGGACGCGAGGCTACACCTTC. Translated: CASETGTRGYTF.

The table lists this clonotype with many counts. CDR3 sequence (DNA): TGTGCCAGCAGTACCGACCAGGGTTATGAGACCCAGTACTTC. Encoded protein: CASSTDQGYETQYF. The chain has TRBV6-6 and TRBJ2-5; D is possibly TRBD1 (5 bases). Germline V lookup: CDR1 MNHNY, CDR2 SVGAGI (reference sequence). This CDR3 region has 14 residues. The V gene lost 5 bases and the J gene lost 5 bases, with 15 bases spanning the gap.

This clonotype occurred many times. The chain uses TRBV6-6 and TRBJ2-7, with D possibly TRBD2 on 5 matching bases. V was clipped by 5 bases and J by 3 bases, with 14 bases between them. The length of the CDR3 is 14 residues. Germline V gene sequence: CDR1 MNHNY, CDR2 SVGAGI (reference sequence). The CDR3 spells CASSHEGAIYEQYF. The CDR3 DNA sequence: TGTGCCAGCAGTCACGAGGGCGCCATCTACGAGCAGTACTTC.

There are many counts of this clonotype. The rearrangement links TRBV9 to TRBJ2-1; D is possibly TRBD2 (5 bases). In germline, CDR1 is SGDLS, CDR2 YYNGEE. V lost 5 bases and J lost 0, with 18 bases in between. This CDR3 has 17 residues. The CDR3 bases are TGTGCCAGCAGTTTGCCTCAGCGGCTCAGCTCCTACAATGAGCAGTTCTTC. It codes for CASSLPQRLSSYNEQFF.

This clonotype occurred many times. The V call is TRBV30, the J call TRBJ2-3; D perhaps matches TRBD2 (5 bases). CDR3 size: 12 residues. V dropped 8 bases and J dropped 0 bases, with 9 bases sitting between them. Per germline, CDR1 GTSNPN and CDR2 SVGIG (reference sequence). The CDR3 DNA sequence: TGTGCCCGCGGGCGAAGCACAGATACGCAGTATTTT. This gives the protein CARGRSTDTQYF. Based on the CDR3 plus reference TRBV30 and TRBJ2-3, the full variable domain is SQTIHQWPATLVQPVGSPLSLECTVEGTSNPNLYWYRQAAGRGLQLLFYSVGIGQISSEVPQNLSASRPQDRQFILSSKKLLLSDSGFYLCARGRSTDTQYFGPGTRLTVL.

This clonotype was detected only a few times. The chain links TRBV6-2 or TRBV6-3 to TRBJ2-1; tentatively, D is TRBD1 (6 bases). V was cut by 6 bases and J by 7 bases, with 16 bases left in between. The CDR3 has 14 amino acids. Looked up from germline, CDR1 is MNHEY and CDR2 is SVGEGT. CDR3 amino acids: CASSLYRAWNEQFF. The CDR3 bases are TGTGCCAGCAGCCTCTACAGGGCATGGAATGAGCAGTTCTTC.

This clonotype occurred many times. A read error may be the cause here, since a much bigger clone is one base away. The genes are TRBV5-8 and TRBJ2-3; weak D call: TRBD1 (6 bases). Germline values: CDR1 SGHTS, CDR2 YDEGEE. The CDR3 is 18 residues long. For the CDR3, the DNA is TGTGCCAGCAGCTTGGCCATGCCTCAGGGGCGGGTAACAGATACGCGGTATTTT. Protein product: CASSLAMPQGRVTDTRYF.

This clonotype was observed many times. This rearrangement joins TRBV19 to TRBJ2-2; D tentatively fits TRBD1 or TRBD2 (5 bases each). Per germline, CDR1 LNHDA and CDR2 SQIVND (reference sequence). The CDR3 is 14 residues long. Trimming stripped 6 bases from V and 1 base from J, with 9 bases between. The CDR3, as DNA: TGTGCCAGTAGAGGAGGACAGAACACCGGGGAGCTGTTTTTT. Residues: CASRGGQNTGELFF.

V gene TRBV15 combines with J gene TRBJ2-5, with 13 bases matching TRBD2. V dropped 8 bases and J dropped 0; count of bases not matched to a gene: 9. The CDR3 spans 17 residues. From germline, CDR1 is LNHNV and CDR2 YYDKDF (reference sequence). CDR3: CATRPLGTSGNQETQYF. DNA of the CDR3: TGTGCCACCCGCCCCCTGGGGACTAGCGGGAACCAAGAGACCCAGTACTTC.

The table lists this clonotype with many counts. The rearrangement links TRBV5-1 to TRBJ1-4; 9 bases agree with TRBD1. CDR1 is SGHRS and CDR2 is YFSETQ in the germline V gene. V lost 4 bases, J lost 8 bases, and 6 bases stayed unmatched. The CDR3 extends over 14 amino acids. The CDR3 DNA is TGCGCCAGCAGCATAAGGACAGGGGTCGAAAAACTGTTTTTT. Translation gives CASSIRTGVEKLFF.

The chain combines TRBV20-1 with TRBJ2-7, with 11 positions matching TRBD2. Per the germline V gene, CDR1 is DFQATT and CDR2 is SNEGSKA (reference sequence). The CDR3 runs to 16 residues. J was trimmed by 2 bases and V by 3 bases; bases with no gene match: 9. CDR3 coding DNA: TGCAGTGCTAGCTCTTTCGGGACTAGCGGAGCCTACGAGCAGTACTTC. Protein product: CSASSFGTSGAYEQYF.

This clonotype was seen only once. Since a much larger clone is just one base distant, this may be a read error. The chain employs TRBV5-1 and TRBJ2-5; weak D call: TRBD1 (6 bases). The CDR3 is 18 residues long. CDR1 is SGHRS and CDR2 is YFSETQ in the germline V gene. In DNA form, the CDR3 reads TGCGCCGGCAGAGCTGGAATTGCGGCCAGGGGCCTCCAAGAGACCCAGTACTTC. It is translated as CAGRAGIAARGLQETQYF.